A single sample is the source of the 3 T cell receptor beta chains below, sequenced in a study of cytomegalovirus exposure and HLA in healthy donors. This PCR relied on a set of 60 Vbeta primers and 13 Jbeta primers. Repertoires were generated with immunoSEQ multiplex PCR, while TCRdb's copy carries only in-frame clones and drops some. The repertoire consists of some 190,000 clones, with 65% to 80% occurring once and the leading ten covering over 2%. Sequencing was performed on PBMCs. These receptors all come from a woman aged 30 to 39 in good health and CMV-seropositive.

This clone was seen only once. The V call is TRBV5-1, the J call TRBJ2-1; D gene uncertain. Trimming took 0 bases from V and 0 from J, leaving 7 bases between them. This CDR3 comprises 15 residues. Germline CDR1 reads SGHRS; CDR2 reads YFSETQ. The CDR3, as DNA: TGCGCCAGCAGCTTGGGGGCACCCTCCTACAATGAGCAGTTCTTC. Translating gives CASSLGAPSYNEQFF.

The chain links TRBV5-1 to TRBJ2-3, with D tentatively TRBD1 (7 bases). Trimming removed 2 bases at V and 3 bases at J, with 13 bases between. Germline-derived CDR1 and CDR2 are SGHRS and YFSETQ. The CDR3 runs 15 residues. Here the CDR3 DNA reads TGCGCCAGCAGCTTCGGAGGGGGCGGGACAGATACGCAGTATTTT. Protein sequence: CASSFGGGGTDTQYF.

This clone was seen only once. The J gene is TRBJ2-5, the V gene TRBV14, with D perhaps TRBD1 (5 bases). The V gene's germline CDR1 is SGHDN and CDR2 FVKESK. The CDR3 totals 14 residues. V lost 2 bases and J 7 bases, leaving 14 bases between the germline ends. Here the CDR3 DNA reads TGTGCCAGCAGCCAATTCAAAGGGGAAGGGACCCAGTACTTC. It yields the protein CASSQFKGEGTQYF.